This T cell receptor (beta chain) was sequenced during a study of blood T cell repertoires in COVID-19. Study overall: Sites across the United States, Italy and Spain contributed samples from acute and convalescent COVID-19.

Produced via immunoSEQ multiplex PCR; TCRdb's table is partial and in-frame only. This table holds over 85,000 clones, about 85% found once. CDR3 size: 16 residues. The sample comprised peripheral blood. This chain connects TRBV21-1 to TRBJ1-6; the D call in the table, TRBD1, was not verified against the DNA. TRBV21-1 represents a pseudogene. The clonotype originates from a human donor in a cohort sampled during active COVID-19. CDR3 sequence (DNA): TGTGCCAGCAGCAAAGTGTCGGGACAGGGTTATTCACCCCTCCACTTT. Protein: CASSKVSGQGYSPLHF.